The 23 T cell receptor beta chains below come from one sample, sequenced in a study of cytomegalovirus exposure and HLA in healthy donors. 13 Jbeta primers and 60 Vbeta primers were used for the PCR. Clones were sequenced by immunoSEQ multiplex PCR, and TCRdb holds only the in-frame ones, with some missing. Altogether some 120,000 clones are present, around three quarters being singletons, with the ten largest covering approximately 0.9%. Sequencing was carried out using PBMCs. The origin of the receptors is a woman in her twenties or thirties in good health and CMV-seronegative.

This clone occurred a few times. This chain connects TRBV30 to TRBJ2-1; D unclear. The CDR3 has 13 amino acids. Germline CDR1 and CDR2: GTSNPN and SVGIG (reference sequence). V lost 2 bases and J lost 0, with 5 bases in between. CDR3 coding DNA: TGTGCCTGGAGTTTGAGCTCCTACAATGAGCAGTTCTTC. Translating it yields CAWSLSSYNEQFF. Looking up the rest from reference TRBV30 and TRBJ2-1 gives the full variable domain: SQTIHQWPATLVQPVGSPLSLECTVEGTSNPNLYWYRQAAGRGLQLLFYSVGIGQISSEVPQNLSASRPQDRQFILSSKKLLLSDSGFYLCAWSLSSYNEQFFGPGTRLTVL.

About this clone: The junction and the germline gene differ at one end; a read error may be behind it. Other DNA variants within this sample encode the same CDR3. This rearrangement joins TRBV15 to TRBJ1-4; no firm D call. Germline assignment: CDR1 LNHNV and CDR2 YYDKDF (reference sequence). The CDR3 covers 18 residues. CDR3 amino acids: CATSREMIVQSFNEKLFF. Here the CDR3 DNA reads TGTGCCACCAGCAGAGAGATGATTGTCCAGTCATTCAATGAAAAGCTGTTTTTT.

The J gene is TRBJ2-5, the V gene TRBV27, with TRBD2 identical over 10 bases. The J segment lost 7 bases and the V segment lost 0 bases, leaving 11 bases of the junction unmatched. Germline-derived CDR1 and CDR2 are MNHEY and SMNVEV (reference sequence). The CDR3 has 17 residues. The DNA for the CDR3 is TGTGCCAGCAGTTTATCGATGGGAGCGGGAGGGCCACTGACCCAGTACTTC. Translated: CASSLSMGAGGPLTQYF.

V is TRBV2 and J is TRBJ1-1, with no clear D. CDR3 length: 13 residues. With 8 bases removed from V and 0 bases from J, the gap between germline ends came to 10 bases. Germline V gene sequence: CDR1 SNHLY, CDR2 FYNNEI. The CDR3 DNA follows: TGTGCCAGCCGGCCAGGTCTGAACACTGAAGCTTTCTTT. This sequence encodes CASRPGLNTEAFF. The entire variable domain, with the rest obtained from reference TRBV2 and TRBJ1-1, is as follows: EPEVTQTPSHQVTQMGQEVILRCVPISNHLYFYWYRQILGQKVEFLVSFYNNEISEKSEIFDDQFSVERPDGSNFTLKIRSTKLEDSAMYFCASRPGLNTEAFFGQGTRLTVV.

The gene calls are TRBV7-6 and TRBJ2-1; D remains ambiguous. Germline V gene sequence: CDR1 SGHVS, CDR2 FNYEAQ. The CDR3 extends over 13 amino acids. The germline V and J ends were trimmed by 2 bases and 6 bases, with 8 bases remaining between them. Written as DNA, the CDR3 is TGTGCCAGCAGCTTACACAACACCAATGAGCAGTTCTTC. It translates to CASSLHNTNEQFF.

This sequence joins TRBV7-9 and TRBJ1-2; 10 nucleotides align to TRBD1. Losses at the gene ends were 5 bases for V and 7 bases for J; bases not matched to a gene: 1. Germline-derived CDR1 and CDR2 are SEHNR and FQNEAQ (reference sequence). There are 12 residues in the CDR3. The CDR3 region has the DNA TGTGCCAGCAGCAGGACAGGGGGTGGCTACACCTTC. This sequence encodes CASSRTGGGYTF.

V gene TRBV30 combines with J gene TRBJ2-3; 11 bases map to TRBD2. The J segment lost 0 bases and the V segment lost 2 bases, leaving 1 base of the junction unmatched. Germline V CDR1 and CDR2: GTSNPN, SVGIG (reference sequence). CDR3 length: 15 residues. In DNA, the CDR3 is TGTGCCTGGAGTTTAGCGGGAGGGAGCACAGATACGCAGTATTTT. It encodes CAWSLAGGSTDTQYF.

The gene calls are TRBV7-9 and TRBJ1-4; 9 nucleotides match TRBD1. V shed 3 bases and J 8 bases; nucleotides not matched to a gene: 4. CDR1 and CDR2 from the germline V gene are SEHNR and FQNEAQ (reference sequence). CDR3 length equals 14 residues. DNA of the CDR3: TGTGCCAGCAGCTTGGGGACAGGGATCGAAAAACTGTTTTTT. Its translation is CASSLGTGIEKLFF.

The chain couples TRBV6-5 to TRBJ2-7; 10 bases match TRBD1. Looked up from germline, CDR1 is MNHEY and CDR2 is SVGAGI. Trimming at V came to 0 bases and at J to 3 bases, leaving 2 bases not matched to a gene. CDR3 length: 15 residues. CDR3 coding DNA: TGTGCCAGCAGTTACTCTGGGACAGGGGTCTACGAGCAGTACTTC. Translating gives CASSYSGTGVYEQYF.

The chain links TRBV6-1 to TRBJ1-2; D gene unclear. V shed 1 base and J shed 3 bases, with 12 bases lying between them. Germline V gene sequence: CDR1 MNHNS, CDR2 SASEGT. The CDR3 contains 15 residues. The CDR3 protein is CASSEEYPEYYGYTF. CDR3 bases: TGTGCCAGCAGTGAAGAATACCCAGAATACTATGGCTACACCTTC.

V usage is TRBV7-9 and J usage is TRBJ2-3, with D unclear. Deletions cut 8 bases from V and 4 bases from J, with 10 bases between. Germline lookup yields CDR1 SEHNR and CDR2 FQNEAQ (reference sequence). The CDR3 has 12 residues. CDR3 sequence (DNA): TGTGCCAGCCGACCAGAGGCAGATACGCAGTATTTT. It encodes CASRPEADTQYF. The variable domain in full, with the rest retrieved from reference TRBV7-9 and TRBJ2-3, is DTGVSQNPRHKITKRGQNVTFRCDPISEHNRLYWYRQTLGQGPEFLTYFQNEAQLEKSRLLSDRFSAERPKGSFSTLEIQRTEQGDSAMYLCASRPEADTQYFGPGTRLTVL.

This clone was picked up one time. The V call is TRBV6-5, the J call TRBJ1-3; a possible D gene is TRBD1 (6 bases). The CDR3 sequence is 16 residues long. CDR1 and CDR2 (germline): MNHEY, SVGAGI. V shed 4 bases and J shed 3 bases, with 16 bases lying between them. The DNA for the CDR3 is TGTGCCAGCAGTTTGGGGGGGCGCGGATTTGGAAACACCATATATTTT. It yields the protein CASSLGGRGFGNTIYF.

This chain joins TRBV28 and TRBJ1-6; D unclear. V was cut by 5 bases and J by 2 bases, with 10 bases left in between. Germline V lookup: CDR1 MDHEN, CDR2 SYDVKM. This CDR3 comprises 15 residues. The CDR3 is CASSAEEAYNSPLHF. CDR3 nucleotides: TGTGCCAGCAGTGCCGAGGAGGCCTATAATTCACCCCTCCACTTT.

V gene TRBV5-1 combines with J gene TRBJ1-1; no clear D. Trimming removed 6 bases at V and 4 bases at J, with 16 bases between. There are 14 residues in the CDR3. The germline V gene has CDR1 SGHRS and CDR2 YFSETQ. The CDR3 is CASTKLGLVTEAFF. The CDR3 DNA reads TGCGCCAGCACAAAATTGGGCTTGGTCACTGAAGCTTTCTTT.

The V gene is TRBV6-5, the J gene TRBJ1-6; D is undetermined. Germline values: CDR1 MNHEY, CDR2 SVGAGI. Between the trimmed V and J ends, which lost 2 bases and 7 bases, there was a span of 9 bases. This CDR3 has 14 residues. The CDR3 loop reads CASSYIGRNSPLHF. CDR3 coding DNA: TGTGCCAGCAGTTACATAGGGAGAAATTCACCCCTCCACTTT.

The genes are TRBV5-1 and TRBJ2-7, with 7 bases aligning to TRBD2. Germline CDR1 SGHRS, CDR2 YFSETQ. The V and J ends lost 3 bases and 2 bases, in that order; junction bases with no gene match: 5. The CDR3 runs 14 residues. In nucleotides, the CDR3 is TGCGCCAGCAGCTCGGGACTACTTGCCTACGAGCAGTACTTC. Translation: CASSSGLLAYEQYF.

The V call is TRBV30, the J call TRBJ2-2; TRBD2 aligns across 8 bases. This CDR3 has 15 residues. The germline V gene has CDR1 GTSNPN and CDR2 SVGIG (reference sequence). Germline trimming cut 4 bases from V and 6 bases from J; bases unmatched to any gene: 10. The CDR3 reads CAWNRKGLDPGELFF. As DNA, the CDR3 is TGTGCCTGGAACAGGAAGGGACTAGATCCCGGGGAGCTGTTTTTT.

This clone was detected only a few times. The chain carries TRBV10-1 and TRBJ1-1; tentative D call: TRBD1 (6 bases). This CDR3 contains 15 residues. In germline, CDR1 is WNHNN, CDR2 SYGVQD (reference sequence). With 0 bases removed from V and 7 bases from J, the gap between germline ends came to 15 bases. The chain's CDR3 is CASSESRGLNIEAFF. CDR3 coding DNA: TGCGCCAGCAGTGAGTCGCGGGGGCTCAATATTGAAGCTTTCTTT.

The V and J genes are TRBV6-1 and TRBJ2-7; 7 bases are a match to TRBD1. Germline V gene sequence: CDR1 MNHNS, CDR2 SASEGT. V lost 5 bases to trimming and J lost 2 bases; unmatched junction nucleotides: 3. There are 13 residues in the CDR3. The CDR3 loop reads CASSHRGPYEQYF. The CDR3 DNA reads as TGTGCCAGCAGTCACAGGGGCCCCTACGAGCAGTACTTC.

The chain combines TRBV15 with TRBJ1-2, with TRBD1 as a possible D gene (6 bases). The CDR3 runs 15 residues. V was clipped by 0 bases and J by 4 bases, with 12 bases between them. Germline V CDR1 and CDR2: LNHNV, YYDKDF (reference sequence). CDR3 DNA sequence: TGTGCCACCAGCAGAGATGCCCAGGGGAGCTATGGCTACACCTTC. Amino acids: CATSRDAQGSYGYTF. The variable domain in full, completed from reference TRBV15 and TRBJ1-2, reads DAMVIQNPRYQVTQFGKPVTLSCSQTLNHNVMYWYQQKSSQAPKLLFHYYDKDFNNEADTPDNFQSRRPNTSFCFLDIRSPGLGDTAMYLCATSRDAQGSYGYTFGSGTRLTVV.

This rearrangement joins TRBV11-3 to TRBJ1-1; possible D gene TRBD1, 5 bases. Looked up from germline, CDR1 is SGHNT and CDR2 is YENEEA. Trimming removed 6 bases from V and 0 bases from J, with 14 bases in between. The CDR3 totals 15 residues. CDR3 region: CASSGGGALNTEAFF. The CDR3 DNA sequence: TGTGCCAGCAGTGGGGGGGGAGCGCTGAACACTGAAGCTTTCTTT.

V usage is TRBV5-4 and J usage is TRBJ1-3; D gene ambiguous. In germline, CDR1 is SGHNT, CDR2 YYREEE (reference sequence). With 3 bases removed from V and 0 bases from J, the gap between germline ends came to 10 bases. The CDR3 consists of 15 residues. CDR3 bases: TGTGCCAGCAGCTACGACATGAGCTCTGGAAACACCATATATTTT. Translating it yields CASSYDMSSGNTIYF.

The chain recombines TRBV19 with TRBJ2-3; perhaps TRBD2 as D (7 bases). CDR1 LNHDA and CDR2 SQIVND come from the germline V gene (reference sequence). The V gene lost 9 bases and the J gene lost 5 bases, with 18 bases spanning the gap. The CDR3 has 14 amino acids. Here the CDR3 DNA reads TGTGCCAGCCGGGGGGCGGGGTGGGGAGATACGCAGTATTTT. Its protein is CASRGAGWGDTQYF.